This TCR beta chain came from a study of shared clonotypes between healthy human individuals. Per the study methods: With immunoSEQ giving junction-only sequences and no quality scores, filtering differed. Measured with immunoSEQ multiplex PCR; TCRdb has only the in-frame clones, and not every one. V and J calls and clone size follow that table, whereas D and trimming were derived from the DNA. Here the sample spans about 1.1 million clones, 75% to 80% being singletons. On this clone itself: Other DNA sequences in the sample encode the same CDR3.

Unmatched junction bases numbered 1, after V lost 8 bases and J lost 4 bases. The CDR3 extends over 12 amino acids. CDR1 ENHRY and CDR2 SYGVKD come from the germline V gene. The source is a man between 18 and 35 years old in good health. Some clones in this sample may be carry-over from other donors' samples. The chain employs TRBV10-3 and TRBJ2-2; 7 bases line up with TRBD2. The sequencing input was memory CD4+ T cells from PBMCs. The subset denotes: CD45RA-negative fraction. The CDR3 is CAISGGTGELFF. As DNA, the CDR3 is TGTGCCATCTCGGGGGGCACCGGGGAGCTGTTTTTT.